These 24 T cell receptor beta chains share one sample of origin, sequenced in a study of blood T cells in healthy people across ages. Alongside a J-beta primer mix, a sample-barcoded 5' primer served in a second PCR lasting roughly 6 to 11 cycles. In TCRdb, the 5' RACE reads were re-called with MiXCR into one record per CDR3 protein. The sample contains about 780,000 distinct CDR3 sequences, around half of which appear only once. The source material was blood. The receptors originated from an elderly man in good health.

The rearrangement joins TRBV6-1 to TRBJ1-2; 7 bases match TRBD1. Germline trimming cut 8 bases from V and 0 bases from J; bases unmatched to any gene: 6. Germline loops: CDR1 MNHNS, CDR2 SASEGT. The CDR3 consists of 14 residues. For the CDR3, the DNA is TGTGCCAGCGGGTCGGACAGGCCTAACTATGGCTACACCTTC. Protein: CASGSDRPNYGYTF.

The V and J genes are TRBV5-1 and TRBJ2-1; D not resolved. The CDR3 extends over 13 amino acids. Looked up from germline, CDR1 is SGHRS and CDR2 is YFSETQ. V was clipped by 0 bases and J by 7 bases, with 8 bases between them. The CDR3 region has the DNA TGCGCCAGCAGCTTGGCTGGAATGAATGAGCAGTTCTTC. Its translation: CASSLAGMNEQFF.

There are a few counts of this clonotype. The chain carries TRBV29-1 and TRBJ2-1; TRBD1 is a possible D gene (6 bases). Trimming cost V 6 bases and J 8 bases, with 20 bases left between them. Per germline, CDR1 SQVTM and CDR2 ANQGSEA. This CDR3 has 14 amino acids. The CDR3 nucleotides are TGCAGCGTGAACCTTTTTGGACAGATGTATGAGCAGTTCTTC. Amino acid sequence: CSVNLFGQMYEQFF.

This sequence joins TRBV2 and TRBJ2-1, with 13 bases matching TRBD2. After removal of 5 bases from V and 6 bases from J, the junction contained 4 bases not matched to a gene. There are 15 residues in the CDR3. Germline V CDR1 and CDR2: SNHLY, FYNNEI. In nucleotides, the CDR3 is TGTGCCAGCAGTTTTACTAGCGGGAGGGCCAATGAGCAGTTCTTC. This translates into CASSFTSGRANEQFF.

This clonotype was counted a single time. The chain employs TRBV29-1 and TRBJ2-5; TRBD2 agrees at 11 bases. The germline V gene has CDR1 SQVTM and CDR2 ANQGSEA. J gave up 11 bases and V 7 bases, and 21 bases lay outside the gene matches. The CDR3 consists of 16 residues. DNA for the CDR3: TGCAGCGCTGGCAGCCTACTAGCGGGAGTAAGGAGTGAGCAGTACTTC. This sequence encodes CSAGSLLAGVRSEQYF. The variable domain in full, completed from reference TRBV29-1 and TRBJ2-5, reads SAVISQKPSRDICQRGTSLTIQCQVDSQVTMMFWYRQQPGQSLTLIATANQGSEATYESGFVIDKFPISRPNLTFSTLTVSNMSPEDSSIYLCSAGSLLAGVRSEQYFGPGTRLLVL.

V usage is TRBV7-2 and J usage is TRBJ2-2; D gene unclear. V lost 4 bases, J lost 12 bases, and 21 bases lay in between. In germline, CDR1 is SGHTA, CDR2 FQGNSA. CDR3 length: 15 amino acids. The CDR3 spells CASSSASTPAGKLFF. The CDR3 DNA follows: TGTGCCAGCAGCTCAGCCTCAACACCAGCTGGGAAGCTGTTTTTT.

V gene TRBV20-1 combines with J gene TRBJ2-1; 11 positions agree with TRBD2. Germline loops: CDR1 DFQATT, CDR2 SNEGSKA (reference sequence). The junction had 10 bases not matched to a gene; V was cut back by 5 bases and J by 4 bases. The CDR3 runs to 16 residues. This CDR3 reads CSAQVLAGGLYNEQFF. The DNA for the CDR3 is TGCAGTGCTCAGGTTTTAGCGGGAGGGTTATACAATGAGCAGTTCTTC.

This chain connects TRBV6-2 or TRBV6-3 to TRBJ2-7; 9 bases align to TRBD1. This CDR3 region has 13 residues. Germline V gene sequence: CDR1 MNHEY, CDR2 SVGEGT. V lost 8 bases, J lost 6 bases, and 8 bases stayed unmatched. CDR3 protein: CASGTGFLGEQYF. The CDR3 DNA reads as TGTGCCAGCGGGACAGGGTTCCTCGGCGAGCAGTACTTC.

This chain joins TRBV29-1 and TRBJ2-1; 13 bases align to TRBD2. In germline, CDR1 is SQVTM, CDR2 ANQGSEA. The J segment lost 8 bases and the V segment lost 4 bases, leaving 2 bases of the junction unmatched. The CDR3 is made up of 13 amino acids. CDR3 sequence: CSVGLAGGHEQFF. CDR3 sequence (DNA): TGCAGCGTTGGACTAGCGGGAGGTCATGAGCAGTTCTTC.

The chain uses TRBV20-1 and TRBJ2-7, with 12 bases lining up with TRBD2. Germline V gene lookup returns CDR1 DFQATT and CDR2 SNEGSKA (reference sequence). The CDR3 is 18 residues long. J gave up 2 bases and V 0 bases, and 11 bases lay outside the gene matches. The CDR3 sequence is CSARDFGLAGGLPYEQYF. CDR3 DNA sequence: TGCAGTGCTAGAGATTTCGGCCTAGCGGGAGGGCTACCCTACGAGCAGTACTTC.

This clonotype was observed a handful of times. This rearrangement joins TRBV12-3 or TRBV12-4 to TRBJ1-5, with TRBD1 matching over 8 bases. J was trimmed by 5 bases and V by 6 bases; bases with no gene match: 3. CDR3 length: 13 amino acids. The CDR3 loop is CASRQGADQPQHF. The CDR3 DNA reads TGTGCCAGCAGGCAGGGGGCGGATCAGCCCCAGCATTTT.

This clonotype was counted between two and nine times. A much larger clone lies a single base off, so this may be a read error. The chain links TRBV6-6 to TRBJ1-5, with a possible D match to TRBD1 (5 bases). Trimming stripped 11 bases from V and 0 bases from J, with 14 bases between. The germline gives CDR1 MNHNY, CDR2 SVGAGI (reference sequence). The CDR3 has 14 residues. The CDR3 here is CAALDTNSNQPQHF. The CDR3 nucleotides are TGTGCCGCCTTGGACACAAATAGCAATCAGCCCCAGCATTTT.

V is TRBV28 and J is TRBJ2-5; 9 positions agree with TRBD2. The V segment lost 10 bases and the J segment 4 bases; nucleotides outside the gene matches: 4. This CDR3 has 12 residues. Germline V lookup: CDR1 MDHEN, CDR2 SYDVKM. The DNA of the CDR3 is TGTGCCACCAGCGGGAGGATAGAGACCCAGTACTTC. This translates into CATSGRIETQYF.

This clonotype was seen a few times. The gene calls are TRBV7-2 and TRBJ2-1; D gene uncertain. V gave up 5 bases and J gave up 9 bases, with 14 bases separating them. Germline V lookup: CDR1 SGHTA, CDR2 FQGNSA. CDR3 length: 13 residues. CDR3 sequence: CASSGNSLREQFF. The CDR3 region has the DNA TGTGCCAGCAGCGGTAACTCTCTTCGTGAGCAGTTCTTC.

J is TRBJ2-5 and V is TRBV20-1; no definite D call. The CDR3 loop spans 15 amino acids. Germline CDR1 and CDR2: DFQATT and SNEGSKA (reference sequence). Trimming took 1 base from V and 5 from J, leaving 17 bases between them. The CDR3: CSARGPPTPPETQYF. The DNA of the CDR3 is TGCAGTGCTAGAGGGCCGCCCACTCCGCCGGAGACCCAGTACTTC.

This clonotype was found a few times. The chain uses TRBV3-1 and TRBJ2-5; D ambiguous. CDR1 is LGHDT and CDR2 is YNNKEL in the germline V gene (reference sequence). V was cut by 1 base and J by 4 bases, with 13 bases left in between. CDR3 length equals 15 residues. The CDR3 region is CASSQGKVLLETQYF. In DNA form, the CDR3 reads TGTGCCAGCAGCCAAGGGAAGGTGCTTTTAGAGACCCAGTACTTC.

The chain combines TRBV20-1 with TRBJ2-7, with TRBD1 identical over 7 bases. The J call could be wrong; TRBJ2-5 is a better fit for the DNA end. The CDR3 covers 13 residues. Per germline, CDR1 DFQATT and CDR2 SNEGSKA (reference sequence). In DNA, the CDR3 is TGCAGAGCCGCAGGGGGTCTTATTGAGACCCAGTACTTC. Translating gives CRAAGGLIETQYF.

This chain uses TRBV5-5 with TRBJ1-2, with 10 bases that match TRBD1. After removal of 4 bases from V and 9 bases from J, the junction contained 9 bases not matched to a gene. The CDR3 extends over 14 amino acids. The germline CDR1 and CDR2 sequences are SGHKS and YYEKEE (reference sequence). The CDR3 protein is CASSVAGTGVSYTF. CDR3 DNA: TGTGCCAGCAGCGTTGCCGGGACAGGGGTTAGCTACACCTTC.

This chain connects TRBV7-2 to TRBJ2-1; 8 bases align to TRBD2. V lost 2 bases, J lost 7 bases, and 4 bases stayed unmatched. The CDR3 is 14 amino acids. Germline V CDR1 and CDR2: SGHTA, FQGNSA. CDR3 bases: TGTGCCAGCAGCTTAAGCGGGAGTCGGAATGAGCAGTTCTTC. It codes for CASSLSGSRNEQFF.

This clonotype appeared a few times. The chain couples TRBV19 to TRBJ1-2; possible D gene TRBD1, 5 bases. The CDR3 loop spans 13 amino acids. In germline, CDR1 is LNHDA, CDR2 SQIVND (reference sequence). Deletions cut 5 bases from V and 5 bases from J, with 12 bases between. The CDR3 DNA reads as TGTGCCAGTAGTGTTGACAGCGAGTATGGCTACACCTTC. Protein: CASSVDSEYGYTF.

The chain has TRBV29-1 and TRBJ2-3; 8 nucleotides match TRBD2. This CDR3 contains 15 residues. V was pared by 7 bases and J by 5 bases, with 14 bases of the junction left unmatched. CDR1 is SQVTM and CDR2 is ANQGSEA in the germline V gene. In DNA form, the CDR3 reads TGCAGCGCCGGAGGCAGTAGCGGGGTTTTAGATACGCAGTATTTT. Amino acid sequence: CSAGGSSGVLDTQYF.

Worth noting for this clonotype: This may be a read error, as it is one base from a much larger clone. The chain carries TRBV5-5 and TRBJ2-7; possibly TRBD1 or TRBD2 for D (6 bases each). Trimming stripped 3 bases from V and 1 base from J, with 14 bases between. The germline CDR1 and CDR2 sequences are SGHKS and YYEKEE (reference sequence). The CDR3 is 15 amino acids. In nucleotides, the CDR3 is TGTGCCAGCAGCTGGACGGGGGCCATATCCTACGAGCAGTACTTC. Protein: CASSWTGAISYEQYF.

V usage is TRBV6-5 and J usage is TRBJ2-1; TRBD1 matches at 9 bases. V dropped 5 bases and J dropped 6; count of bases not matched to a gene: 8. The CDR3 has 15 residues. Germline V CDR1 and CDR2: MNHEY, SVGAGI. CDR3 nucleotides: TGTGCCAGCAGTATCGCCGGGACAGGGATCAATGAGCAGTTCTTC. It specifies CASSIAGTGINEQFF.

The chain has TRBV12-3 or TRBV12-4 and TRBJ1-1; D is uncertain. V lost 3 bases and J lost 3, with 20 bases in between. This CDR3 spans 17 amino acids. The CDR3 region has the DNA TGTGCCAGCAGTTTGAGTTTACAGAGCTTTTATCACACTGAAGCTTTCTTT. This encodes CASSLSLQSFYHTEAFF.